The rows below give T cell receptor beta chains drawn from one sample of a study of T cell repertoires in cytomegalovirus infection. One entry per CDR3 protein, called by TCRdb with MiXCR from the reads. The sample lists approximately 750,000 distinct CDR3 sequences; 35% to 45% were seen once. The sequenced sample consisted of PBMCs. The receptors stem from a human donor in good health (CMV status not recorded). Some clones in this sample may be carry-over from other donors' samples. Each CDR3 is given without its conserved first and last residue.

V gene | CDR3 protein
TRBV19 | ASSISGKRVNTEAF
TRBV7-3 | ASSSEGTGPLSLYGYT
TRBV12-3/TRBV12-4 | ASSSSGVTEAF
TRBV7-9 | ASTPSVDTQY
TRBV28 | ASSPSPRQRETQY
TRBV6-1 | ASSEARGPLS
TRBV28 | ASNPGAEKLAKNIQY
TRBV7-6 | ASSPSDYEQY
TRBV20-1 | SARLDRINSPLH
TRBV12-3/TRBV12-4 | ASSFWRTGANVLT
TRBV14 | ASSPEQRPYNEQF
TRBV12-3/TRBV12-4 | ASSTVDGLNTGELF
TRBV7-9 | ASSPPLGTSGSTGELF
TRBV13 | ASNKGTRGTEAF
TRBV24-1 | ATNLPGAGVPNQPQH